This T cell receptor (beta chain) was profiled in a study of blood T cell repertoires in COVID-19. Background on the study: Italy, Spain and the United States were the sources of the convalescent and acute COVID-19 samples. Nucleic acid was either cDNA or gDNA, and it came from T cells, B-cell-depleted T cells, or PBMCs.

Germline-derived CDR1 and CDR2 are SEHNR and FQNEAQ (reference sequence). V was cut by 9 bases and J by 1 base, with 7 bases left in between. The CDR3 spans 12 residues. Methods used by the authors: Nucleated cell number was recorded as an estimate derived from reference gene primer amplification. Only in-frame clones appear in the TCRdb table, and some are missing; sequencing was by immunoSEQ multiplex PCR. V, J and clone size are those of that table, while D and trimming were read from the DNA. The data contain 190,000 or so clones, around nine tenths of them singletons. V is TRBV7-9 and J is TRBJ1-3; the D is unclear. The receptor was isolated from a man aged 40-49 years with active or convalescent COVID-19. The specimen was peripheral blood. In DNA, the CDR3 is TGTGCCAGTTCAGGTTCTGGAAACACCATATATTTT. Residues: CASSGSGNTIYF.